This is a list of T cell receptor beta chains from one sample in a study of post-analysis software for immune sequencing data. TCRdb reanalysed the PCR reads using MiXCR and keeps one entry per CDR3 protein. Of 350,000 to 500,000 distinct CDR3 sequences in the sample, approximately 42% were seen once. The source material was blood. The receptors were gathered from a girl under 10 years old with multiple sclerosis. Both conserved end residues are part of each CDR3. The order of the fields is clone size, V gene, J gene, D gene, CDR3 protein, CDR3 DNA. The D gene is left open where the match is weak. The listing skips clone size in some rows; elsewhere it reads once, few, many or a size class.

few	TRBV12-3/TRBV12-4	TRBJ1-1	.	CASSPYRGTEAFF	TGTGCCAGCAGCCCGTACCGAGGCACTGAAGCTTTCTTT
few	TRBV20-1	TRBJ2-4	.	CSAHRGGSKNIQYF	TGCAGTGCACACAGGGGGGGATCCAAAAACATTCAGTACTTC
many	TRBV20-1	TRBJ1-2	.	CSAESNGYTF	TGCAGTGCTGAATCGAATGGCTACACCTTC
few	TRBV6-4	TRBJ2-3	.	CASKRAGLGTDTQYF	TGTGCCAGCAAACGGGCAGGCCTTGGCACAGATACGCAGTATTTT
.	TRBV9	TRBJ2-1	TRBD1	CASSVTAGQGYNEQFF	TGTGCCAGCAGCGTCACTGCGGGACAGGGATACAATGAGCAGTTCTTC
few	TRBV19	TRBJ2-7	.	CASSIRTVPARYEQYF	TGTGCCAGTAGTATTCGGACAGTTCCTGCGCGCTACGAGCAGTACTTC
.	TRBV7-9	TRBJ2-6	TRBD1	CASSSWTGAGANVLTF	TGTGCCAGCAGCTCATGGACAGGGGCCGGGGCCAACGTCCTGACTTTC
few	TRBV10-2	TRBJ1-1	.	CASSDKMYGTEAFF	TGCGCCAGCAGTGATAAGATGTATGGGACTGAAGCTTTCTTT
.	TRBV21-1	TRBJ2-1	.	CASTSSGYNEQFF	TGTGCCAGCACCTCTAGCGGGTACAATGAGCAGTTCTTC
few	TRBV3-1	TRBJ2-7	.	CASSHEGSAYEQYF	TGTGCCAGCAGCCACGAAGGAAGTGCCTACGAGCAGTACTTC